Listed below are T cell receptor beta chains from one sample, sequenced in a study of cytomegalovirus exposure and HLA in healthy donors. TCRdb's copy holds only in-frame clones and misses some; the assay was immunoSEQ multiplex PCR. This table holds about 60,000 clones. The sample taken for sequencing was PBMCs. These receptor sequences come from a man in his fifties in good health and CMV-seropositive. Both conserved end residues are part of each CDR3. A D gene is named only where the DNA matches it firmly.

TRBD2	TRBV9	TRBJ2-1	16	CASSPRLASGGYEQFF	TGTGCCAGCAGCCCAAGGCTCGCTAGCGGCGGGTATGAGCAGTTCTTC
TRBD1	TRBV6-6	TRBJ2-1	15	CASNDRDRAGNEQFF	TGTGCCAGCAACGACCGGGACAGGGCGGGCAATGAGCAGTTCTTC
.	TRBV6-5	TRBJ2-5	14	CASSSLGGTGGQYF	TGTGCCAGCTCCAGCCTAGGCGGTACAGGAGGGCAGTACTTC
.	TRBV30	TRBJ2-1	13	CAWSVLQTGITFF	TGTGCCTGGAGTGTCCTCCAAACGGGAATTACGTTCTTC
TRBD1	TRBV19	TRBJ2-3	16	CASSTSGTDLTDTQYF	TGTGCCAGTAGCACCTCCGGGACAGACCTCACAGATACGCAGTATTTT
.	TRBV2	TRBJ1-1	13	CATVRGINTEDFF	TGTGCCACCGTGCGAGGTATCAACACTGAAGATTTCTTT
.	TRBV18	TRBJ1-5	13	CASSPTSDQPQHF	TGTGCCAGCTCACCAACCAGTGATCAGCCCCAGCATTTT
.	TRBV27	TRBJ1-2	14	CASSYRGANYGYTF	TGTGCCAGCAGTTACCGGGGAGCTAACTATGGCTACACCTTC
.	TRBV18	TRBJ2-7	15	CATSQGGHPIYEQYF	TGTGCCACGTCCCAGGGGGGCCACCCCATCTACGAGCAGTACTTC
TRBD1	TRBV4-2	TRBJ1-1	16	CASSQEAGGMFTEAFF	TGTGCCAGCAGCCAAGAAGCAGGGGGTATGTTCACTGAAGCTTTCTTT
.	TRBV29-1	TRBJ1-2	15	CSVEEWGGRNYGYTF	TGCAGCGTTGAAGAATGGGGGGGGCGGAACTATGGCTACACCTTC
.	TRBV6-5	TRBJ2-7	15	CASSYRQTAGYEQYF	TGTGCCAGCAGTTACCGGCAGACCGCGGGCTACGAGCAGTACTTC
.	TRBV29-1	TRBJ1-4	13	CSATDPRGEKLFF	TGCAGCGCTACGGATCCGAGGGGGGAAAAACTGTTTTTT
.	TRBV18	TRBJ2-7	14	CASSGGRGSYEQYF	TGTGCCAGCTCGGGGGGGCGGGGATCCTACGAGCAGTACTTC
TRBD1	TRBV5-1	TRBJ1-3	15	CASSTGTGAGNTIYF	TGCGCCAGCAGCACGGGGACAGGGGCTGGAAACACCATATATTTT
.	TRBV9	TRBJ2-7	14	CASSEGTTGYEQYF	TGTGCCAGCAGCGAGGGGACAACTGGATACGAGCAGTACTTC
TRBD1	TRBV4-1	TRBJ1-5	15	CASSQFGTGYQPQHF	TGCGCCAGCAGCCAATTCGGGACAGGGTATCAGCCCCAGCATTTT
.	TRBV2	TRBJ2-7	12	CASSTGSYEQYF	TGTGCCAGCAGTACCGGGTCCTACGAGCAGTACTTC
.	TRBV25-1	TRBJ1-5	13	CASSGQSHQPQHF	TGTGCCAGCAGTGGACAGAGTCATCAGCCCCAGCATTTT
TRBD2	TRBV28	TRBJ2-2	16	CASSSPGLAGTGELFF	TGTGCCAGCAGTTCCCCCGGACTAGCGGGCACCGGGGAGCTGTTTTTT
.	TRBV29-1	TRBJ2-2	15	CSVKVVAANTGELFF	TGCAGCGTTAAGGTCGTAGCGGCGAACACCGGGGAGCTGTTTTTT
.	TRBV2	TRBJ2-7	12	CASSQSGYEQYF	TGTGCCAGCAGTCAAAGCGGCTACGAGCAGTACTTC
TRBD1	TRBV6-7	TRBJ1-1	16	CASGYTPGTENTEAFF	TGTGCCAGCGGGTATACTCCTGGGACAGAGAACACTGAAGCTTTCTTT
.	TRBV25-1	TRBJ1-6	17	CASSDGLLSSYNSPLHF	TGTGCCAGCAGTGATGGGCTCCTGAGCTCCTATAATTCACCCCTCCACTTT